These 32 T cell receptor beta chains were sequenced from one sample in a study of shared clonotypes between healthy human individuals. Clones were sequenced by immunoSEQ multiplex PCR, and TCRdb holds only the in-frame ones, with some missing. The sample yields approximately 1.4 million clones, approximately 98% seen once. The sample was naive CD4+ T cells sorted from blood. The subset is: CD45RA+ positively selected. These TCRs come from a man aged 30 to 45 in good health.

The genes are TRBV5-5 and TRBJ2-7; the D gene could be TRBD1 or TRBD2 (6 bases each). The ends were cut back, 0 bases at V and 7 bases at J, with 17 bases in the middle. Germline V lookup: CDR1 SGHKS, CDR2 YYEKEE (reference sequence). There are 15 residues in the CDR3. The CDR3 DNA follows: TGTGCCAGCAGCTTGGACCCCGGGGGCCTACGGGAGCAGTACTTC. Translating it yields CASSLDPGGLREQYF.

The CDR3: CASTLRVGVDLEQYF. CDR3 bases: TGTGCCAGCACCCTACGGGTGGGGGTGGATTTAGAGCAGTACTTC. The J gene is TRBJ2-7, the V gene TRBV21-1. TRBV21-1 constitutes a pseudogene. The CDR3 length is 15 residues.

The V and J genes are TRBV5-1 and TRBJ1-1; 8 bases are shared with TRBD1. Losses at the gene ends were 1 base for V and 0 bases for J; bases not matched to a gene: 11. The CDR3 loop spans 18 amino acids. Germline CDR1 reads SGHRS; CDR2 reads YFSETQ. CDR3 nucleotides: TGCGCCAGCAGCTTGTGGTCAGGGGGCGCGGGTTTGAACACTGAAGCTTTCTTT. Translated, it gives CASSLWSGGAGLNTEAFF. Full variable domain (missing parts from reference TRBV5-1 and TRBJ1-1): KAGVTQTPRYLIKTRGQQVTLSCSPISGHRSVSWYQQTPGQGLQFLFEYFSETQRNKGNFPGRFSGRQFSNSRSEMNVSTLELGDSALYLCASSLWSGGAGLNTEAFFGQGTRLTVV.

The gene calls are TRBV2 and TRBJ1-5, with 8 bases fitting TRBD1. Germline loops: CDR1 SNHLY, CDR2 FYNNEI. Unmatched junction bases numbered 3, after V lost 5 bases and J lost 3 bases. This CDR3 has 14 residues. The CDR3 loop is CASSPGGLNQPQHF. The CDR3 DNA follows: TGTGCCAGCAGTCCAGGGGGCCTCAATCAGCCCCAGCATTTT.

The CDR3 is CASSLEGVPMRGQFF. Here the CDR3 DNA reads TGTGCCAGCAGCTTAGAGGGGGTCCCGATGCGGGGGCAGTTCTTC. The chain couples TRBV11-2 to TRBJ2-1; tentatively, D is TRBD2 (6 bases). The ends were cut back, 0 bases at V and 12 bases at J, with 18 bases in the middle. Germline-derived CDR1 and CDR2 are SGHAT and FQNNGV. The length of the CDR3 is 15 residues.

The chain couples TRBV11-2 to TRBJ1-1, with 7 positions matching TRBD1. J was trimmed by 1 base and V by 4 bases; bases with no gene match: 15. This CDR3 region has 18 residues. Per the germline V gene, CDR1 is SGHAT and CDR2 is FQNNGV. CDR3 nucleotide sequence: TGTGCCAGCAGCTCCCTTAGGGGTCGAGACAGGGCGAACACTGAAGCTTTCTTT. It encodes CASSSLRGRDRANTEAFF.

The chain is built from TRBV2 and TRBJ2-3; 10 bases agree with TRBD2. The germline V gene has CDR1 SNHLY and CDR2 FYNNEI. There are 17 residues in the CDR3. Trimming cost V 5 bases and J 3 bases; bases outside gene matches: 11. The CDR3 bases are TGTGCCAGCAGTCCGCACACAACTAGCGGGATAACAGATACGCAGTATTTT. Translated, it gives CASSPHTTSGITDTQYF.

This chain connects TRBV6-5 to TRBJ2-2; 8 nucleotides line up with TRBD1. Germline trimming cut 3 bases from V and 7 bases from J; bases unmatched to any gene: 7. CDR1 is MNHEY, CDR2 SVGAGI, per germline. The CDR3 is 15 amino acids. The CDR3 region is CASSYRQGSHGELFF. DNA for the CDR3: TGTGCCAGCAGTTATAGACAGGGGTCTCACGGGGAGCTGTTTTTT.

This chain uses TRBV20-1 with TRBJ1-5; no clear D gene. Germline V gene lookup returns CDR1 DFQATT and CDR2 SNEGSKA (reference sequence). The CDR3 has 11 amino acids. V was cut by 2 bases and J by 4 bases, with 3 bases left in between. CDR3 coding DNA: TGCAGTGCTAGAAAGAATCAGCCCCAGCATTTT. As protein: CSARKNQPQHF.

The chain links TRBV21-1 to TRBJ2-7; the table's D call TRBD1 went unverified against the DNA. TRBV21-1 is listed as a pseudogene. CDR3 size: 13 residues. This CDR3 is CASSTGRGYEQYF. The DNA of the CDR3 is TGTGCCAGCAGCACCGGCAGGGGATACGAGCAGTACTTC.

The chain links TRBV11-2 to TRBJ2-7, with D maybe TRBD1 (5 bases). This CDR3 comprises 14 residues. CDR1 and CDR2 (germline): SGHAT, FQNNGV. Trimming shortened V by 3 bases and J by 6 bases, and 15 bases separated the two germline ends. The CDR3 sequence is CASSFGPGQGEQYF. Written as DNA, the CDR3 is TGTGCCAGCAGCTTTGGTCCAGGGCAGGGCGAGCAGTACTTC.

A remark on this clone: The sample has other DNA sequences that encode this CDR3 too. This chain uses TRBV4-1 with TRBJ1-3, with D uncertain. The ends were cut back, 1 base at V and 4 bases at J, with 2 bases in the middle. The CDR3 covers 12 residues. Germline V gives CDR1 MGHRA, CDR2 YSYEKL. The CDR3 sequence: CASSQVGNTIYF. CDR3 coding DNA: TGCGCCAGCAGCCAAGTGGGAAACACCATATATTTT.

In the case of this clone: Other DNA sequences in this specimen translate into the identical CDR3. The chain recombines TRBV5-1 with TRBJ2-7, with a tentative D call TRBD2 (6 bases). CDR1 is SGHRS and CDR2 is YFSETQ in the germline V gene. The ends were cut back, 2 bases at V and 4 bases at J, with 7 bases in the middle. The CDR3 runs 12 residues. The CDR3 loop reads CASSFGTYEQYF. CDR3 DNA sequence: TGCGCCAGCAGCTTCGGGACTTACGAGCAGTACTTC.

V usage is TRBV7-8 and J usage is TRBJ2-5, with D uncertain. Trimming took 4 bases from V and 9 from J, leaving 18 bases between them. Per the germline V gene, CDR1 is SGHVS and CDR2 is FQNEAQ. This CDR3 comprises 14 residues. DNA of the CDR3: TGTGCCAGCAGCTCCTCTAGGACCCCAGGAGCCCAGTACTTC. Its translation is CASSSSRTPGAQYF.

The chain carries TRBV19 and TRBJ2-1, with TRBD2 matching over 8 bases. V shed 3 bases and J 15 bases; nucleotides not matched to a gene: 7. In germline, CDR1 is LNHDA, CDR2 SQIVND (reference sequence). The CDR3 totals 12 residues. CDR3 region: CASSIPGGPRFF. The CDR3 DNA reads TGTGCCAGTAGTATTCCGGGGGGGCCCAGGTTCTTC.

The V gene is TRBV11-1, the J gene TRBJ2-2, with 7 positions matching TRBD1. J lost 3 bases, V lost 5 bases, and 9 bases had no gene match. CDR1 and CDR2 (germline): SGHAT, FQDESV (reference sequence). This CDR3 region has 16 residues. As DNA, the CDR3 is TGTGCCAGCAGCCCCGAGGACAGGATCTACACCGGGGAGCTGTTTTTT. Translating it yields CASSPEDRIYTGELFF.

V is TRBV7-2 and J is TRBJ2-3, with D possibly matching TRBD2 (6 bases). This CDR3 has 16 amino acids. Per the germline V gene, CDR1 is SGHTA and CDR2 is FQGNSA. The V gene lost 5 bases and the J gene lost 2 bases, with 17 bases spanning the gap. This chain's CDR3 is CASSPTAGPNTDTQYF. The CDR3 region has the DNA TGTGCCAGCAGCCCCACAGCGGGTCCTAACACAGATACGCAGTATTTT.

The DNA of the CDR3 is TGTGCCAGCAGCTTGCAACGCGGGGAAGCGCAGTACTTC. It codes for CASSLQRGEAQYF. This sequence joins TRBV7-2 and TRBJ2-7; maybe TRBD2 (6 bases). The CDR3 length is 13 residues. V dropped 3 bases and J dropped 9 bases, with 15 bases sitting between them. Germline V gene sequence: CDR1 SGHTA, CDR2 FQGNSA.

Points on this clone: The same CDR3 arises from other DNA sequences in this sample as well. V gene TRBV14 combines with J gene TRBJ1-1; D uncertain. Germline V gene sequence: CDR1 SGHDN, CDR2 FVKESK. CDR3 length: 14 residues. V gave up 3 bases and J gave up 1 base, with 9 bases separating them. The CDR3: CASSHRGRNTEAFF. The CDR3 DNA is TGTGCCAGCAGCCACCGGGGTAGGAACACTGAAGCTTTCTTT. Full variable domain (outside the CDR3, taken from reference TRBV14 and TRBJ1-1): EAGVTQFPSHSVIEKGQTVTLRCDPISGHDNLYWYRRVMGKEIKFLLHFVKESKQDESGMPNNRFLAERTGGTYSTLKVQPAELEDSGVYFCASSHRGRNTEAFFGQGTRLTVV.

The chain has TRBV14 and TRBJ2-1, with D possibly being TRBD2 (6 bases). The V end lost 4 bases, the J end lost 4 bases, and 8 bases lay between the germline ends. CDR1 is SGHDN, CDR2 FVKESK, per germline. There are 13 residues in the CDR3. The CDR3 loop reads CASSLGLYNEQFF. DNA for the CDR3: TGTGCCAGCAGCCTAGGACTATACAATGAGCAGTTCTTC.

The V gene is TRBV6-1, the J gene TRBJ1-5; D call uncertain. Germline lookup yields CDR1 MNHNS and CDR2 SASEGT. V was clipped by 8 bases and J by 0 bases, with 8 bases between them. The CDR3 sequence is 13 residues long. This CDR3 is CASRPFSNQPQHF. The CDR3 DNA reads TGTGCCAGCCGACCCTTTAGCAATCAGCCCCAGCATTTT.

The rearrangement uses TRBV6-1 and TRBJ1-5; no firm D call. Germline V lookup: CDR1 MNHNS, CDR2 SASEGT. The CDR3 has 18 residues. Trimming took off 0 bases at V and 3 bases at J, with 18 bases between the two ends. Here the CDR3 reads CASSEAVIKRESNQPQHF. In DNA form, the CDR3 reads TGTGCCAGCAGTGAAGCGGTCATAAAAAGGGAATCCAATCAGCCCCAGCATTTT.

The chain has TRBV10-3 and TRBJ2-7, with 7 nucleotides matching TRBD2. With 7 bases clipped from V and 1 base from J, the junction kept 7 bases outside the gene matches. CDR1 is ENHRY, CDR2 SYGVKD, per germline. The CDR3 is 14 residues long. CDR3 DNA sequence: TGTGCCATCATGAACAGCGGGGAGTCCTACGAGCAGTACTTC. Translated, it gives CAIMNSGESYEQYF.

This chain links TRBV5-1 with TRBJ2-7; 7 positions agree with TRBD2. The CDR3 has 17 amino acids. Germline CDR1 SGHRS, CDR2 YFSETQ. Losses at the gene ends were 0 bases for V and 1 base for J; bases not matched to a gene: 10. Here the CDR3 reads CASSLALVGGSSYEQYF. In DNA, the CDR3 is TGCGCCAGCAGCTTGGCCTTGGTGGGCGGGAGTTCCTACGAGCAGTACTTC. The variable domain in full, with the rest retrieved from reference TRBV5-1 and TRBJ2-7, is KAGVTQTPRYLIKTRGQQVTLSCSPISGHRSVSWYQQTPGQGLQFLFEYFSETQRNKGNFPGRFSGRQFSNSRSEMNVSTLELGDSALYLCASSLALVGGSSYEQYFGPGTRLTVT.

CDR3 DNA sequence: TGTGCCAGCAGCTTCGACAGGGTCCCCTACAATGAGCAGTTCTTC. It yields the protein CASSFDRVPYNEQFF. The chain joins TRBV5-6 to TRBJ2-1, with 7 bases identical to TRBD1. The germline V gene encodes CDR1 SGHDT and CDR2 YYEEEE. J gave up 2 bases and V 2 bases, and 4 bases lay outside the gene matches. CDR3 length: 15 residues.

This chain links TRBV7-2 with TRBJ2-3; D may be TRBD2 (6 bases). The germline V gene encodes CDR1 SGHTA and CDR2 FQGNSA. Trimming pared 1 base from V and 1 base from J, leaving 9 bases between. The CDR3 has 15 amino acids. The DNA for the CDR3 is TGTGCCAGCAGCTTAGTGTGGGGGGGCACAGATACGCAGTATTTT. It yields the protein CASSLVWGGTDTQYF.

The V gene is TRBV29-1, the J gene TRBJ1-2, with D maybe TRBD1 (6 bases). The length of the CDR3 is 13 residues. V lost 7 bases to trimming and J lost 1 base, with 13 bases between them. The germline gives CDR1 SQVTM, CDR2 ANQGSEA. CDR3 nucleotides: TGCAGCGCCGACAGGCCGAGTAACTATGGCTACACCTTC. Translation: CSADRPSNYGYTF.

This sequence joins TRBV6-1 and TRBJ1-2, with D unresolved. Germline V gene sequence: CDR1 MNHNS, CDR2 SASEGT. The CDR3 has 15 amino acids. Trimming removed 4 bases at V and 7 bases at J, with 19 bases between. The CDR3 sequence is CASSANLGLAGGYTF. The DNA for the CDR3 is TGTGCCAGCAGTGCAAACCTGGGTCTGGCTGGTGGCTACACCTTC.

A word on this clone: At the DNA level, this CDR3 is encoded by other sequences in the same sample as well. Here the CDR3 DNA reads TGTGCCAGCAGTAGGGACAGGATCTACGAGCAGTACTTC. It specifies CASSRDRIYEQYF. The V gene is TRBV2, the J gene TRBJ2-7; 8 bases are a match to TRBD1. This CDR3 region has 13 residues. Trimming at V came to 5 bases and at J to 3 bases, leaving 3 bases not matched to a gene. The germline V gene has CDR1 SNHLY and CDR2 FYNNEI.

The chain couples TRBV28 to TRBJ2-2, with 7 nucleotides matching TRBD1. Trimming at V came to 5 bases and at J to 5 bases, leaving 11 bases not matched to a gene. CDR3 length equals 16 residues. CDR1 and CDR2 (germline): MDHEN, SYDVKM. DNA of the CDR3: TGTGCCAGCAGTCCCCTAACAGGGGCAGGGACCGGGGAGCTGTTTTTT. Translation gives CASSPLTGAGTGELFF.

In the case of this clone: Additional DNA sequences in this sample encode the identical CDR3. The chain joins TRBV18 to TRBJ2-2; the D is unclear. The V and J ends lost 0 bases and 2 bases respectively, with 1 base between them. Germline V gene lookup returns CDR1 KGHSH and CDR2 LQKENI. This CDR3 spans 13 amino acids. Written as DNA, the CDR3 is TGTGCCAGCTCACCACCAAACACCGGGGAGCTGTTTTTT. Amino acid sequence: CASSPPNTGELFF.

This clone appeared once. The chain links TRBV11-2 to TRBJ2-7; D is unclear. The V gene lost 3 bases and the J gene lost 0 bases, with 9 bases spanning the gap. CDR1 is SGHAT and CDR2 is FQNNGV in the germline V gene. The CDR3 covers 14 residues. The CDR3 coding sequence is TGTGCCAGCAGCTTCCTCCTGAGCTCCTACGAGCAGTACTTC. As protein: CASSFLLSSYEQYF.